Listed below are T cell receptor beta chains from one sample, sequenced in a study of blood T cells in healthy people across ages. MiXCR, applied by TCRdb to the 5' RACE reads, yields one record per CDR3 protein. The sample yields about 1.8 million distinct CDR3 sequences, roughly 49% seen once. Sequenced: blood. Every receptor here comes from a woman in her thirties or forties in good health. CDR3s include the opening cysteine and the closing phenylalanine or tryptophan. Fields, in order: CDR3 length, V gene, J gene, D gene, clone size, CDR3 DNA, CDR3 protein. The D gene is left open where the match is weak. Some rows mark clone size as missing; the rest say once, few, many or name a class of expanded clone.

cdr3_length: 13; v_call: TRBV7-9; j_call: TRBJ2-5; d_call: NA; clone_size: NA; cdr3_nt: TGTGCCAGCAGCTTGTCAGAGCAAGAGACCCAGTACTTC; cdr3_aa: CASSLSEQETQYF
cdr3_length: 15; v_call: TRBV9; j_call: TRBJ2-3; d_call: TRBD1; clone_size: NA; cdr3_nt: TGTGCCAGCAGCGAGGGACAGCTCTACACAGATACGCAGTATTTT; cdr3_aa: CASSEGQLYTDTQYF
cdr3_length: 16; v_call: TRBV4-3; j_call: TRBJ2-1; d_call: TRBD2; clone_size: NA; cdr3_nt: TGCGCCAGCAGCCAATCATCGGGAGGAGGGTGGGATGAGCAGTTCTTC; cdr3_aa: CASSQSSGGGWDEQFF
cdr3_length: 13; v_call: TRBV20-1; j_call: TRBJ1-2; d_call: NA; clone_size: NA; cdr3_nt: TGCAGTGCAGGGGGGCAGGGCGGCTATGGCTACACCTTC; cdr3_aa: CSAGGQGGYGYTF
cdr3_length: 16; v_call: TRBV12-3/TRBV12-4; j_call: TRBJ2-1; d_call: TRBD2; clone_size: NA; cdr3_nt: TGTGCCAGCAGTTTAGCGCTAGCGGGGGACGACAATGAGCAGTTCTTC; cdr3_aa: CASSLALAGDDNEQFF
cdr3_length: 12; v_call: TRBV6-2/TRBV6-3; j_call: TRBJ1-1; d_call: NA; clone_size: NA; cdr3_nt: TGTGCCAGCAGTCAAGGGCGTGAGGTTGCTTTCTTT; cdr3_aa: CASSQGREVAFF
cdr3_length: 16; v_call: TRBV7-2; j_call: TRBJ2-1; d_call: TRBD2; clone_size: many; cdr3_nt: TGTGCCAGCAGCCCCATAGGAGCGGGGGGCGGAAATGAGCAGTTCTTC; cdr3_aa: CASSPIGAGGGNEQFF
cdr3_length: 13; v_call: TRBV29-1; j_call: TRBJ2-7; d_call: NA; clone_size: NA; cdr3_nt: TGCAGCGGTGATGGCCAGGGCACCTACGAGCAGTACTTC; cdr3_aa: CSGDGQGTYEQYF
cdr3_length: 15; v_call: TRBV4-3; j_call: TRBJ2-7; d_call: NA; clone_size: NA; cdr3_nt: TGCGCCAGCAGCCCCGTGGCGGACAGAATCTACGAGCAGTACTTC; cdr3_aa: CASSPVADRIYEQYF
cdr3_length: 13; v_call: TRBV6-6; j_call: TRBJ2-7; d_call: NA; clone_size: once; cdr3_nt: TGTGCCAGCAGTTACCCTCGGACTAACGAGCAGTACTTC; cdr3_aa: CASSYPRTNEQYF
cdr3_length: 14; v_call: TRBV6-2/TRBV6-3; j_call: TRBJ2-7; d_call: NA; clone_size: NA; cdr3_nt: TGTGCCAGCAAGGAGGGCGGGGCGTACAATGAGCAGTACTTC; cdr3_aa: CASKEGGAYNEQYF
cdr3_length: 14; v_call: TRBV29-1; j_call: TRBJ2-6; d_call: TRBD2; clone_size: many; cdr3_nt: TGCAGCGTTAGGGAGGGCGGTGGGGCCAACGTCCTGACTTTC; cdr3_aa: CSVREGGGANVLTF
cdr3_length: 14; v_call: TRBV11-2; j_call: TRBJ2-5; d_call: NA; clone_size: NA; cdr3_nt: TGTGCCAGCAGCTTTAGACTAACCCAAGAGACCCAGTACTTC; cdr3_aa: CASSFRLTQETQYF
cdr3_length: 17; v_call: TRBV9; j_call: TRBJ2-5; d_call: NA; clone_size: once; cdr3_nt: TGTGCCAGCAGCGTAGCTTCCAGGGGGGGAATCCAAGAGACCCAGTACTTC; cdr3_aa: CASSVASRGGIQETQYF
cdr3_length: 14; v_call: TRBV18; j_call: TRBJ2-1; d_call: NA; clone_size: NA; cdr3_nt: TGTGCCAGCTCACGCCGGTGGACTATCAATGAGCAGTTCTTC; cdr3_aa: CASSRRWTINEQFF
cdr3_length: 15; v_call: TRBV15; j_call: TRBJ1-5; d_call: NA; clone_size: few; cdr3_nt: TGTGCCACCAGCAGAGATCAATCAGGACATCAGCCCCAGCATTTT; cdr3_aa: CATSRDQSGHQPQHF
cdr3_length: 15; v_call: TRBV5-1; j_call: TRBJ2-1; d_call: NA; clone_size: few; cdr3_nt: TGCGCCAGCAGCTACGGGCCTGTCGGCTACAATGAGCAGTTCTTC; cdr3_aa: CASSYGPVGYNEQFF
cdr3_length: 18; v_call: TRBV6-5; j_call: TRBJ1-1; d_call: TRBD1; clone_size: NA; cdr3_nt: TGTGCCAGCAGTTACGAAGTTAAGACAGGGAACATGAACACTGAAGCTTTCTTT; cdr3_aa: CASSYEVKTGNMNTEAFF